The next 14 T cell receptor beta chains were all read from a single sample in a study of T cell responses to AZD1222 COVID-19 vaccine. The protocol was immunoSEQ multiplex PCR, while the TCRdb copy is restricted to in-frame clones and leaves out a portion. The sample carries about 140,000 clones, over 90% recorded once. This sample comprised peripheral blood, obtained on day 0 of AZD1222 vaccination. Receptors were obtained from an adult in good health.

V usage is TRBV6-5 and J usage is TRBJ2-2; D perhaps matches TRBD1 (6 bases). Trimming shortened V by 7 bases and J by 6 bases, and 12 bases separated the two germline ends. In germline, CDR1 is MNHEY, CDR2 SVGAGI. This CDR3 region has 13 residues. Here the CDR3 DNA reads TGTGCCAGCACCCACAGGGTTGCCGGGGAGCTGTTTTTT. This sequence encodes CASTHRVAGELFF.

This chain connects TRBV14 to TRBJ2-7; unclear D gene. Germline V CDR1 and CDR2: SGHDN, FVKESK. The ends were cut back, 0 bases at V and 6 bases at J, with 15 bases in the middle. The CDR3 has 15 amino acids. CDR3 sequence (DNA): TGTGCCAGCAGCCAAGATCTATCTGGGGTTGGCGAGCAGTACTTC. As protein: CASSQDLSGVGEQYF.

The chain has TRBV5-4 and TRBJ2-7; TRBD1 matches at 7 bases. Germline CDR1 reads SGHNT; CDR2 reads YYREEE (reference sequence). The CDR3 extends over 15 amino acids. J lost 2 bases, V lost 0 bases, and 5 bases had no gene match. The CDR3 sequence: CASSLGTGSPYEQYF. The CDR3 DNA is TGTGCCAGCAGCTTGGGGACAGGTTCGCCCTACGAGCAGTACTTC.

The chain uses TRBV18 and TRBJ1-1; the D is unclear. There are 12 residues in the CDR3. Germline lookup yields CDR1 KGHSH and CDR2 LQKENI. V lost 6 bases and J 7 bases, leaving 12 bases between the germline ends. The CDR3 bases are TGTGCCAGCTCCGCCAACAACTTTGAAGCTTTCTTT. Amino acid sequence: CASSANNFEAFF.

This sequence joins TRBV11-3 and TRBJ1-1, with 7 bases aligning to TRBD1. This CDR3 comprises 15 residues. CDR1 and CDR2 (germline): SGHNT, YENEEA. With 3 bases clipped from V and 4 bases from J, the junction kept 8 bases outside the gene matches. The CDR3 DNA reads as TGTGCCAGCAGCTTTAATACAGGGGTGGCCACTGAAGCTTTCTTT. Translating it yields CASSFNTGVATEAFF.

The chain has TRBV2 and TRBJ2-1; D ambiguous. Germline V CDR1 and CDR2: SNHLY, FYNNEI. There are 16 residues in the CDR3. V lost 8 bases to trimming and J lost 0 bases, with 17 bases between them. The DNA of the CDR3 is TGTGCCAGCCGTCGGCCTGCGCCTAGCTCCTACAATGAGCAGTTCTTC. It specifies CASRRPAPSSYNEQFF.

As regards this clone: Other nucleotide sequences from this sample produce the same CDR3. The genes are TRBV18 and TRBJ1-4; maybe TRBD1 (5 bases). The length of the CDR3 is 14 residues. V was pared by 0 bases and J by 5 bases, with 7 bases between. CDR1 is KGHSH and CDR2 is LQKENI in the germline V gene. This CDR3 is CASSPPGTNEKLFF. The CDR3 nucleotides are TGTGCCAGCTCACCACCAGGGACCAATGAAAAACTGTTTTTT. The full variable domain, rest sourced from reference TRBV18 and TRBJ1-4, is NAGVMQNPRHLVRRRGQEARLRCSPMKGHSHVYWYRQLPEEGLKFMVYLQKENIIDESGMPKERFSAEFPKEGPSILRIQQVVRGDSAAYFCASSPPGTNEKLFFGSGTQLSVL.

The gene calls are TRBV7-2 and TRBJ1-2; unclear D gene. This CDR3 is 14 amino acids long. CDR1 SGHTA and CDR2 FQGNSA come from the germline V gene. The V end lost 0 bases, the J end lost 8 bases, and 13 bases lay between the germline ends. The CDR3 is CASSLASEGRGYTF. CDR3 nucleotides: TGTGCCAGCAGCTTAGCGTCGGAAGGGCGAGGCTACACCTTC.

The rearrangement uses TRBV7-3 and TRBJ2-1, with D unclear. CDR3 length: 12 residues. Per germline, CDR1 SGHTA and CDR2 FQGTGA. With 5 bases removed from V and 6 bases from J, the gap between germline ends came to 8 bases. CDR3 region: CASSPPSNEQFF. The CDR3 DNA follows: TGTGCCAGCAGCCCACCCTCCAATGAGCAGTTCTTC.

The chain recombines TRBV11-3 with TRBJ2-2; D is ambiguous. Germline CDR1 reads SGHNT; CDR2 reads YENEEA. This CDR3 region has 15 residues. V was shortened by 5 bases and J by 2 bases, with 12 bases between the two germline ends. The CDR3 region is CASSPPGGNTGELFF. As DNA, the CDR3 is TGTGCCAGCAGCCCCCCGGGCGGCAACACCGGGGAGCTGTTTTTT.

J is TRBJ1-4 and V is TRBV30; 8 bases are a match to TRBD1. V lost 0 bases and J lost 8; bases outside the gene matches: 11. Germline CDR1 reads GTSNPN; CDR2 reads SVGIG (reference sequence). CDR3 size: 16 residues. CDR3 nucleotide sequence: TGTGCCTGGAGTGTCCCCGGGACAGGCGACGGCGAAAAACTGTTTTTT. Translation gives CAWSVPGTGDGEKLFF.

The chain carries TRBV19 and TRBJ1-1; D remains ambiguous. The CDR3 totals 14 residues. The V end lost 7 bases, the J end lost 1 base, and 13 bases lay between the germline ends. The germline V gene encodes CDR1 LNHDA and CDR2 SQIVND (reference sequence). The CDR3 loop reads CASNIPWQNTEAFF. DNA of the CDR3: TGTGCCAGTAACATTCCATGGCAGAACACTGAAGCTTTCTTT.

The V gene is TRBV29-1, the J gene TRBJ1-5, with 7 bases aligning to TRBD1. Germline trimming cut 4 bases from V and 2 bases from J; bases unmatched to any gene: 8. This CDR3 region has 15 residues. The germline gives CDR1 SQVTM, CDR2 ANQGSEA. The CDR3: CSVGPAGGGNQPQHF. In DNA, the CDR3 is TGCAGCGTTGGTCCGGCAGGGGGGGGCAATCAGCCCCAGCATTTT.

V usage is TRBV10-3 and J usage is TRBJ2-1; D is undetermined. Germline V gene lookup returns CDR1 ENHRY and CDR2 SYGVKD. Trimming took off 3 bases at V and 9 bases at J, with 15 bases between the two ends. The CDR3 extends over 14 amino acids. CDR3 nucleotides: TGTGCCATCAGTGATTCCACTCGGCTCAGTGAGCAGTTCTTC. This encodes CAISDSTRLSEQFF.